Included here is one T cell receptor (beta chain) sequence, with context. This sequence may be a read error, since a much larger clone differs from it by one base. The sample is drawn from a study of blood T cell repertoires in COVID-19. Study-level information: PBMCs, B-cell-depleted T cells, or T cells provided the cDNA or gDNA that made up the material.

A PCR-confirmed or clinician-diagnosed COVID-19 case had contacted exposed participants within 2 weeks of entry. Assay used: immunoSEQ multiplex PCR; TCRdb lists only in-frame clones, some missing. The sample has around 200,000 clones, approximately 86% seen once. CDR1 and CDR2 from the germline V gene are GTSNPN and SVGIG (reference sequence). The V end was cut by 8 bases, the J end by 7 bases, with 17 bases between. The CDR3 length is 13 residues. Sample: PBMCs or T cells enriched from blood (not recorded which). This TCR was sampled from a woman under 40 who had been exposed to COVID-19. The rearrangement joins TRBV30 to TRBJ1-4; a possible D gene is TRBD1 (6 bases). CDR3 bases: TGTGCCCCCACAGGGACGATCCCTGAAAAACTGTTTTTT. Translating it yields CAPTGTIPEKLFF. Using reference TRBV30 and TRBJ1-4 for the parts outside the CDR3, the full variable domain is SQTIHQWPATLVQPVGSPLSLECTVEGTSNPNLYWYRQAAGRGLQLLFYSVGIGQISSEVPQNLSASRPQDRQFILSSKKLLLSDSGFYLCAPTGTIPEKLFFGSGTQLSVL.